This T cell receptor (beta chain) was retrieved from a study of T cell changes during pregnancy in multiple sclerosis. This table comes from immunoSEQ multiplex PCR, and its TCRdb copy is limited to in-frame clones, with some not included. There are 30,000 to 40,000 clones in the sample; 90% occur only once, and about 0.57% lies in the top ten. There are 17 residues in the CDR3. Deletions cut 5 bases from V and 0 bases from J, with 14 bases between. Germline CDR1 and CDR2: SGHVS and FNYEAQ. Material: CD4+ T cells from peripheral blood mononuclear cells, obtained in the second trimester of pregnancy. The chain combines TRBV7-6 with TRBJ2-6, with D unresolved. This TCR was sampled from a female donor with multiple sclerosis, enrolled in a pregnancy study. Here the CDR3 reads CASSPVRLRSGANVLTF. In DNA, the CDR3 is TGTGCCAGCAGCCCCGTTCGCCTGCGCTCTGGGGCCAACGTCCTGACTTTC.